This T cell receptor (beta chain) stems from a study of blood T cell repertoires in COVID-19. Looking at the study overall: COVID-19 samples from acute and convalescent phases originated in the United States, Italy and Spain. Sources were T cells, B-cell-depleted T cells, or PBMCs; the material itself was cDNA or gDNA.

This clone has more than one count but fewer than ten. From germline, CDR1 is SNHLY and CDR2 FYNNEI. This CDR3 is built from 16 residues. After removal of 1 base from V and 1 base from J, the junction contained 4 bases not matched to a gene. In the authors' workflow: Quantification of nucleated cells was approximated via reference gene primer amplification. Repertoires were generated with immunoSEQ multiplex PCR, while TCRdb's copy carries only in-frame clones and drops some. That table is the source of V, J and clone size, and D and trimming were worked out from the DNA. Of roughly 150,000 clones detected, approximately 85% appear once; the ten largest clones hold 5% to 6%.

V gene TRBV2 combines with J gene TRBJ2-7, with 10 bases matching TRBD1. The specimen was peripheral blood. The receptor was derived from a woman aged 50 to 65 with COVID-19, enrolled during active disease. CDR3 amino acids: CASSEEGQGGSYEQYF. CDR3 coding DNA: TGTGCCAGCAGTGAAGAAGGACAGGGGGGGTCCTACGAGCAGTACTTC.